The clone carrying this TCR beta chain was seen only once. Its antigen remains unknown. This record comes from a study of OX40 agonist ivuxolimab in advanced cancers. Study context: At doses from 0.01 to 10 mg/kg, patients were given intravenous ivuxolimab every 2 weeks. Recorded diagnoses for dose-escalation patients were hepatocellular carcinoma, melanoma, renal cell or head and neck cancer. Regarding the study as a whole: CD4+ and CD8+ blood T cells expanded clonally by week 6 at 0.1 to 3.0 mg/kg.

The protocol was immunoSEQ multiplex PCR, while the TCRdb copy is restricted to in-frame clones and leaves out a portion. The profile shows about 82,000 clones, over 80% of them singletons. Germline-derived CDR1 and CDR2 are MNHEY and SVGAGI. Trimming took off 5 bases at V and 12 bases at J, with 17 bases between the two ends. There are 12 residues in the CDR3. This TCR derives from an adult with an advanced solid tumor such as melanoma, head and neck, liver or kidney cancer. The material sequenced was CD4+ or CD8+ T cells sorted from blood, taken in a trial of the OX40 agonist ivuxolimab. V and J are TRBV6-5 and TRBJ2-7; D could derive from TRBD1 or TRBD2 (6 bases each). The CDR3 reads CASSPGAPPWYF. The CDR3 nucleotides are TGTGCCAGCAGTCCGGGGGCCCCACCGTGGTACTTC.